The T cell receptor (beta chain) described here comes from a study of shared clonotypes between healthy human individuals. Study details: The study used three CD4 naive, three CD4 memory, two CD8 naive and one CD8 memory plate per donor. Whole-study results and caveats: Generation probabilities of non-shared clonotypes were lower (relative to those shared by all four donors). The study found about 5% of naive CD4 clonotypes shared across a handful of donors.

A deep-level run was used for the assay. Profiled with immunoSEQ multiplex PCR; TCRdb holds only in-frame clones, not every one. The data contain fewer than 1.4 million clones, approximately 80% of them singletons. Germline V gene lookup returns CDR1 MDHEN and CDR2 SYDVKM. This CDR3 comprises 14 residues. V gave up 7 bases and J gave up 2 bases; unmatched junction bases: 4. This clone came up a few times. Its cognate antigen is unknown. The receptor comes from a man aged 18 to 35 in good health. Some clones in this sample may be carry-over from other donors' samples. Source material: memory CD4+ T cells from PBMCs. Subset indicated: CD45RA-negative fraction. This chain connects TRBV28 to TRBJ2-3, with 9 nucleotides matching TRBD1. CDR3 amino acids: CASKKQGATDTQYF. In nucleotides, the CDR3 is TGTGCCAGCAAGAAACAGGGGGCCACAGATACGCAGTATTTT.